The clone carrying this T cell receptor (beta chain) was recorded a few times. Its antigen remains unidentified. Method: immunoSEQ multiplex PCR; TCRdb's copy keeps in-frame clones and lacks some. The data contain approximately 63,000 clones, 79% of them singletons. These data originate in a study of OX40 agonist ivuxolimab in advanced cancers. At the level of the study: Of the participants, approximately 38% had some prior anti-PD-1, anti-PD-L1 or anti-CTLA-4 therapy, which was allowed. Study results and caveats: Low normalized T-cell clonal expansion was additionally recorded for some nonresponders.

This material consisted of CD4+ or CD8+ T cells sorted from blood, taken in a trial of the OX40 agonist ivuxolimab. The source of this sequence is an adult with an advanced solid tumor such as melanoma, head and neck, liver or kidney cancer.

The CDR3, as DNA: TGTGCCAGCGGGGTAGGAGCAACTAATGAAAAACTGTTTTTT. Translated: CASGVGATNEKLFF. V gene TRBV5-8 combines with J gene TRBJ1-4, with D hard to call. Germline CDR1 and CDR2: SGHTS and YDEGEE. CDR3 length: 14 amino acids. The V end lost 7 bases, the J end lost 0 bases, and 10 bases lay between the germline ends.